This is a list of T cell receptor beta chains from one sample in a study of beta chain features in type 1 diabetes. Produced via immunoSEQ multiplex PCR; TCRdb's table is partial and in-frame only. Of 160,000 or so clones in the sample, 11% were seen once. Sequencing was done on a sample of central memory CD4+ T cells from blood. The source is a man aged 18 to 30 in good health. Each CDR3 is given with its conserved first and last residue. Each record gives: CDR3 protein, CDR3 DNA, D gene, V gene, J gene, clone size. The D gene is left open where the match is weak. Clone size appears in some rows only: once, few, many, or a class for an expanded clone.

CASSGEGIEQFF	TGTGCCAGCAGTGGGGAGGGGATTGAGCAGTTCTTC	TRBD2	TRBV2	TRBJ2-1	few
CASSWDHSGGELFF	TGTGCCAGCAGCTGGGACCATTCGGGCGGGGAGCTGTTTTTT	NA	TRBV7-2	TRBJ2-2	NA
CASSYPRGSQETQYF	TGTGCCAGCAGTTACCCCCGGGGCTCCCAGGAGACCCAGTACTTC	NA	TRBV6-6	TRBJ2-5	NA
CSVGGTGSTDTQYF	TGCAGCGTTGGGGGGACAGGGAGCACAGATACGCAGTATTTT	TRBD1	TRBV29-1	TRBJ2-3	few
CASSQDTGGSQYF	TGCGCCAGCAGCCAAGACACTGGCGGGTCCCAGTACTTC	NA	TRBV4-3	TRBJ2-5	few
CASSELAGKETQYF	TGTGCCAGCAGCGAACTAGCGGGTAAAGAGACCCAGTACTTC	TRBD2	TRBV9	TRBJ2-5	NA
CASSPMGQYQDGYTF	TGTGCCAGCTCACCCATGGGGCAGTACCAGGATGGCTACACCTTC	NA	TRBV18	TRBJ1-2	few
CASSLGGAAGTEAFF	TGTGCCAGCAGCTTAGGCGGGGCCGCGGGCACTGAAGCTTTCTTT	NA	TRBV7-9	TRBJ1-1	once
CSVGSGRNYGYTF	TGCAGCGTTGGCTCAGGACGGAACTATGGCTACACCTTC	NA	TRBV29-1	TRBJ1-2	few
CASSPDRDRGGEQYF	TGTGCCAGCAGTCCCGACAGGGATCGCGGCGGAGAGCAGTACTTC	TRBD1	TRBV6-5	TRBJ2-7	few
CASSPHQDGEAFF	TGTGCCAGCTCACCGCATCAAGACGGGGAAGCTTTCTTT	NA	TRBV18	TRBJ1-1	many
CASSPSGHLYEQYF	TGTGCCAGCTCACCATCTGGACATCTGTACGAGCAGTACTTC	NA	TRBV18	TRBJ2-7	few
CATGEHPNTEAFF	TGTGCCACAGGGGAGCATCCGAACACTGAAGCTTTCTTT	NA	TRBV9	TRBJ1-1	few
CSVAPRGTQYF	TGCAGCGTTGCGCCCCGGGGGACCCAGTACTTC	NA	TRBV29-1	TRBJ2-5	NA
CASSSRLAGAQETQYF	TGTGCCAGCTCATCCAGACTAGCGGGAGCCCAAGAGACCCAGTACTTC	TRBD2	TRBV18	TRBJ2-5	NA
CSVGTVQETQYF	TGCAGCGTTGGGACAGTCCAAGAGACCCAGTACTTC	NA	TRBV29-1	TRBJ2-5	many
CASSLVRGVQETQYF	TGCGCCAGCAGCTTGGTGCGGGGAGTCCAAGAGACCCAGTACTTC	NA	TRBV5-1	TRBJ2-5	few
CASSQGKGTQYF	TGCGCCAGCAGCCAAGGCAAGGGGACCCAGTACTTC	NA	TRBV4-3	TRBJ2-5	NA
CASSASGQLYNEQFF	TGTGCCAGCAGCGCATCGGGACAGCTCTACAATGAGCAGTTCTTC	TRBD1	TRBV9	TRBJ2-1	few
CASGPAGPTNYGYTF	TGTGCCAGCGGACCAGCAGGACCTACTAACTATGGCTACACCTTC	NA	TRBV4-2	TRBJ1-2	few
CASSLLVGVSTDTQYF	TGTGCCAGCAGCTTATTGGTGGGGGTTAGCACAGATACGCAGTATTTT	NA	TRBV7-2	TRBJ2-3	few
CASSSDRGPSYEQYF	TGCGCCAGCAGCTCGGACAGGGGTCCCTCCTACGAGCAGTACTTC	TRBD1	TRBV5-1	TRBJ2-7	few
CASSSPDRIFNYGYTF	TGTGCCAGCAGCTCCCCCGACAGAATCTTTAACTATGGCTACACCTTC	NA	TRBV7-9	TRBJ1-2	NA
CSVEYLAGAQNEQFF	TGCAGCGTTGAATATCTAGCGGGAGCCCAGAATGAGCAGTTCTTC	TRBD2	TRBV29-1	TRBJ2-1	NA
CASNILDRPYEQYF	TGTGCCAGCAACATACTGGACAGGCCCTACGAGCAGTACTTC	TRBD1	TRBV11-2	TRBJ2-7	few
CACNRVPYEQYF	TGTGCCTGCAACAGGGTCCCCTACGAGCAGTACTTC	NA	TRBV30	TRBJ2-7	NA
CATSRTGQGPYNYGYTF	TGTGCCACCAGCAGAACGGGACAGGGCCCATATAACTATGGCTACACCTTC	TRBD1	TRBV15	TRBJ1-2	NA
CASSPSTGSYEQYF	TGTGCCAGCAGTCCATCGACAGGGAGCTACGAGCAGTACTTC	TRBD1	TRBV6-5	TRBJ2-7	few
CASSVRDKGEQYF	TGTGCCAGCAGCGTTAGGGACAAGGGCGAGCAGTACTTC	NA	TRBV5-4	TRBJ2-7	NA
CASSSFSGISTLF	TGTGCCAGCAGCTCCTTTAGCGGGATTAGTACGCTCTTC	TRBD2	TRBV7-2	TRBJ2-1	NA
CASSQSMVYNEQFF	TGCGCCAGCAGTCAATCGATGGTTTACAATGAGCAGTTCTTC	NA	TRBV23-1	TRBJ2-1	NA
CASSAPYEQYF	TGTGCCAGCAGTGCCCCCTACGAGCAGTACTTC	NA	TRBV28	TRBJ2-7	NA
CASRDGMNTEAFF	TGTGCCAGCCGTGACGGCATGAACACTGAAGCTTTCTTT	NA	TRBV18	TRBJ1-1	few
CASSQEDLSNTQYF	TGCGCCAGCAGCCAAGAGGACCTTTCGAATACGCAGTATTTT	NA	TRBV4-3	TRBJ2-3	many
CASSSGPSGETQYF	TGTGCCAGCAGTTCCGGGCCCTCGGGGGAGACCCAGTACTTC	NA	TRBV6-6	TRBJ2-5	NA
CAISENKPPSSYNEQFF	TGTGCCATCAGTGAAAATAAACCCCCTAGCTCCTACAATGAGCAGTTCTTC	NA	TRBV10-3	TRBJ2-1	few
CASSRGLAGLTDTQYF	TGCGCCAGCAGCCGAGGACTAGCGGGACTCACAGATACGCAGTATTTT	TRBD2	TRBV4-3	TRBJ2-3	NA
CASRVGQGAEAFF	TGTGCCAGCAGGGTCGGACAGGGGGCTGAAGCTTTCTTT	TRBD1	TRBV7-9	TRBJ1-1	NA
CASSRTGGGETQYF	TGTGCCAGCAGCCGGACAGGGGGCGGCGAGACCCAGTACTTC	TRBD1	TRBV7-2	TRBJ2-5	few
CAWRARGTNYGYTF	TGTGCCTGGAGGGCCCGCGGGACTAACTATGGCTACACCTTC	NA	TRBV30	TRBJ1-2	NA
CASSLTFSGNTIYF	TGTGCCAGCAGCTTGACATTTTCCGGAAACACCATATATTTT	NA	TRBV7-2	TRBJ1-3	NA
CASSQDRGIYGYTF	TGCGCCAGCAGCCAAGATAGGGGTATCTATGGCTACACCTTC	NA	TRBV4-3	TRBJ1-2	NA
CASRPGQGASEETQYF	TGTGCCAGCAGACCCGGACAGGGGGCATCGGAAGAGACCCAGTACTTC	TRBD1	TRBV5-4	TRBJ2-5	few
CASSSDSLVNTEAFF	TGTGCCAGCAGTAGCGACAGTCTCGTGAACACTGAAGCTTTCTTT	NA	TRBV2	TRBJ1-1	few
CASSFIDRGRPGEQYF	TGTGCCAGCAGCTTTATAGACAGGGGAAGGCCCGGCGAGCAGTACTTC	TRBD1	TRBV7-2	TRBJ2-7	few
CATPRKVGTGTTGELFF	TGTGCCACCCCAAGGAAGGTCGGGACAGGGACCACCGGGGAGCTGTTTTTT	TRBD1	TRBV18	TRBJ2-2	NA
CATSRMAGRGTDTQYF	TGTGCCACCAGCCGAATGGCCGGGAGGGGCACAGATACGCAGTATTTT	TRBD2	TRBV15	TRBJ2-3	NA